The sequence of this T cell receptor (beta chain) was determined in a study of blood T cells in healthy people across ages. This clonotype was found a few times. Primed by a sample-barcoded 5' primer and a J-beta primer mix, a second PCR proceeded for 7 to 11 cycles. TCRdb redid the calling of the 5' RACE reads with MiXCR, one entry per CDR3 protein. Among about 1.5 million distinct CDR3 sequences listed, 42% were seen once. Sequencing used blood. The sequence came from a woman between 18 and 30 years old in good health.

In DNA form, the CDR3 reads TGTGCCAGCATTGGGGCTAGCGGACAGACCCAGTACTTC. Translation gives CASIGASGQTQYF. The chain couples TRBV27 to TRBJ2-5; 7 nucleotides align to TRBD2. CDR1 and CDR2 from the germline V gene are MNHEY and SMNVEV (reference sequence). This CDR3 has 13 residues. With V trimmed by 7 bases and J by 6 bases, 8 bases remained unmatched.